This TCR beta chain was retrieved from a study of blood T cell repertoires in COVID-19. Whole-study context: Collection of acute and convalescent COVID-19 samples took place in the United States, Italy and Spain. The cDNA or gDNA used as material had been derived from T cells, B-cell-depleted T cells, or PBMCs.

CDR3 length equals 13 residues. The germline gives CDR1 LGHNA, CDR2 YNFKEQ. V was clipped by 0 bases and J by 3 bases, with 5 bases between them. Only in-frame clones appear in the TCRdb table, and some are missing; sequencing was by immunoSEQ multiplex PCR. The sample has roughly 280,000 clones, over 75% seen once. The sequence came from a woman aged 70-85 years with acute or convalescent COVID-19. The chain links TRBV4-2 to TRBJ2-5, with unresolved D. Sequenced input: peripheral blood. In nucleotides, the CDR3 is TGTGCCAGCAGCCAAGACGCGGAAGAGACCCAGTACTTC. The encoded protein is CASSQDAEETQYF.